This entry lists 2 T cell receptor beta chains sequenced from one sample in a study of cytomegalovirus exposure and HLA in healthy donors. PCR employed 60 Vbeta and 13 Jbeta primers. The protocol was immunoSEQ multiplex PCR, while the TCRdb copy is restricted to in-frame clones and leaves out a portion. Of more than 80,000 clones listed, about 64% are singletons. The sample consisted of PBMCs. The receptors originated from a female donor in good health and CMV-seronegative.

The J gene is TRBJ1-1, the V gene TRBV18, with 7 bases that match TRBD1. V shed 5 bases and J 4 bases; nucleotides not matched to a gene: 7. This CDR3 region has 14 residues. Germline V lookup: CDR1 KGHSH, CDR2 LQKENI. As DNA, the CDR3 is TGTGCCAGCTCAGGCACCGGGACAGTCACTGAAGCTTTCTTT. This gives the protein CASSGTGTVTEAFF.

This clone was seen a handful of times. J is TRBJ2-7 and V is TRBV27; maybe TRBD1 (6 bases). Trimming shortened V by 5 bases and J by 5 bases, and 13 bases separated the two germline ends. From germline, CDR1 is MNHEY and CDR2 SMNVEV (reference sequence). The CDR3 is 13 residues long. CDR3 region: CASSEGQSDEQYF. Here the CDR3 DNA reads TGTGCCAGCAGTGAAGGACAGTCCGACGAGCAGTACTTC.